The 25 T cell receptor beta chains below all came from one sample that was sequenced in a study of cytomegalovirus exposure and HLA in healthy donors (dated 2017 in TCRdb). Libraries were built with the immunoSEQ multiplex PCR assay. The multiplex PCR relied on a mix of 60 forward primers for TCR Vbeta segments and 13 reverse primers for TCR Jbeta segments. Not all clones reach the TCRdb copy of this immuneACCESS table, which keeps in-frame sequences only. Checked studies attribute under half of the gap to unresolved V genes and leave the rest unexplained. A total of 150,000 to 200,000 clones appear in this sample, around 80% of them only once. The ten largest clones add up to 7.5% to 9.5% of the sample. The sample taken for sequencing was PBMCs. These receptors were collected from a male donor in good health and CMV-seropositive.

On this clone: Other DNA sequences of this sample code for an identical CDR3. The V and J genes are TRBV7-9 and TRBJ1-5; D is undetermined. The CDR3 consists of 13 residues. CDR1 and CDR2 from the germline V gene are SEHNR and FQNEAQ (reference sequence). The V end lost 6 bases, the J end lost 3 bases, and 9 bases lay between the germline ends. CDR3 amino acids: CASRGGNNQPQHF. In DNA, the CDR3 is TGTGCCAGCAGGGGAGGGAACAATCAGCCCCAGCATTTT.

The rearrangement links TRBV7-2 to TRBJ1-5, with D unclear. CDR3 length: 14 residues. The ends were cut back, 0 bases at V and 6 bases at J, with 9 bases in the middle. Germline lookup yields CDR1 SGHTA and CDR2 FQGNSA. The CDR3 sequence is CASSLAGGSQPQHF. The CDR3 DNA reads TGTGCCAGCAGCTTAGCGGGTGGGAGTCAGCCCCAGCATTTT.

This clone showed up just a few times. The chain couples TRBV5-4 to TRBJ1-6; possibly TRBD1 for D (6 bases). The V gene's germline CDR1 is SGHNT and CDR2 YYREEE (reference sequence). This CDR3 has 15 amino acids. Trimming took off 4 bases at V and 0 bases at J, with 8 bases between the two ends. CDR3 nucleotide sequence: TGTGCCAGCAGCCCGGACAGCTCCTATAATTCACCCCTCCACTTT. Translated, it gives CASSPDSSYNSPLHF.

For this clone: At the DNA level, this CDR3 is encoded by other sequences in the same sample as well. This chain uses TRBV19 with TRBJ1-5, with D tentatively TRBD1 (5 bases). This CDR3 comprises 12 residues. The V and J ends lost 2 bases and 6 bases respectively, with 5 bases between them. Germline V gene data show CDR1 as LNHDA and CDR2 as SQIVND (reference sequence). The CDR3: CASSIRGQPQHF. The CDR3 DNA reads TGTGCCAGTAGTATAAGGGGTCAGCCCCAGCATTTT.

CDR3: CASRGQREQYF. CDR3 in DNA: TGTGCCAGCAGGGGTCAGAGGGAGCAGTACTTC. The chain links TRBV13 to TRBJ2-7; D is ambiguous. Germline CDR1 reads PRHDT; CDR2 reads FYEKMQ (reference sequence). This CDR3 is built from 11 residues. Trimming removed 6 bases at V and 7 bases at J, with 10 bases between.

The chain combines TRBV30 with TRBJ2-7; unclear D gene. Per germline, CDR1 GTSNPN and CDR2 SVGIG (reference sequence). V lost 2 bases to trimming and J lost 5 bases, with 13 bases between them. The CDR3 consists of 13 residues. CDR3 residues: CAWSPRIEDEQYF. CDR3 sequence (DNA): TGTGCCTGGAGTCCCCGGATCGAGGACGAGCAGTACTTC.

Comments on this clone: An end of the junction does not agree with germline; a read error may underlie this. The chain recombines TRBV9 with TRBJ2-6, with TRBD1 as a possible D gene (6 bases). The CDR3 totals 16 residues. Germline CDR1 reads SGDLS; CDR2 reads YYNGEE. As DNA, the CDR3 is TGTGCCAGCAGCGTGGGGGCTCTCTCCGGGGCCAACGGCCTGACTTTC. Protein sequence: CASSVGALSGANGLTF.

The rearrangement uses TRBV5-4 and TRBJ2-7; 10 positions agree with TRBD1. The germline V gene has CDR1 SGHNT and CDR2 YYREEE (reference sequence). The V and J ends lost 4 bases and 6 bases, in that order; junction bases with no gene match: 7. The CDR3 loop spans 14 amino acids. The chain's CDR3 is CASSPRTGGGEQYF. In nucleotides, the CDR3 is TGTGCCAGCAGCCCCCGGACAGGGGGAGGCGAGCAGTACTTC.

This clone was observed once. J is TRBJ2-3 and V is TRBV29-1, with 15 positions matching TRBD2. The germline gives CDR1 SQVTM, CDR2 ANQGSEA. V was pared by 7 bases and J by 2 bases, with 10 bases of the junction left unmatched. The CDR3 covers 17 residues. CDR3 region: CSEQPGLAGGSTDTQYF. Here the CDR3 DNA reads TGCAGCGAGCAACCGGGACTAGCGGGAGGTTCCACAGATACGCAGTATTTT.

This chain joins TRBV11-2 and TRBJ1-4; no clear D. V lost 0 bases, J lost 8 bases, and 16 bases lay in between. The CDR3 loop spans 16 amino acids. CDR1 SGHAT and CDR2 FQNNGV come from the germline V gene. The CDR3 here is CASSLDFKGREEKLFF. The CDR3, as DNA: TGTGCCAGCAGCTTAGATTTTAAGGGTCGGGAGGAAAAACTGTTTTTT. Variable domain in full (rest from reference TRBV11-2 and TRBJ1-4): EAGVAQSPRYKIIEKRQSVAFWCNPISGHATLYWYQQILGQGPKLLIQFQNNGVVDDSQLPKDRFSAERLKGVDSTLKIQPAKLEDSAVYLCASSLDFKGREEKLFFGSGTQLSVL.

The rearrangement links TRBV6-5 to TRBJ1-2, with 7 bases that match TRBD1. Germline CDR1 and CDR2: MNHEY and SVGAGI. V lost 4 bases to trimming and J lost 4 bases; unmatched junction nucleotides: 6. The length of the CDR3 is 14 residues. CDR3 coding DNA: TGTGCCAGCAGTTCCGTACAGGGGACCTATGGCTACACCTTC. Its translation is CASSSVQGTYGYTF.

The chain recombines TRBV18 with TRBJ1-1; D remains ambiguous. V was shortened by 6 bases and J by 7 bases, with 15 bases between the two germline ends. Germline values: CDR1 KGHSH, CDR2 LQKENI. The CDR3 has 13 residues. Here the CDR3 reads CASSPVQEVEAFF. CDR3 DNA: TGTGCCAGCTCCCCCGTTCAGGAGGTTGAAGCTTTCTTT.

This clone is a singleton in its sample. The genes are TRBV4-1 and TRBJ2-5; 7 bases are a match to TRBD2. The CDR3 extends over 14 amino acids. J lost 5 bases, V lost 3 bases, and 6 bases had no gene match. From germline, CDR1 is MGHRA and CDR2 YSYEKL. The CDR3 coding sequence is TGCGCCAGCAGCCAGGCGGGGGTAGAGGAGACCCAGTACTTC. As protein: CASSQAGVEETQYF.

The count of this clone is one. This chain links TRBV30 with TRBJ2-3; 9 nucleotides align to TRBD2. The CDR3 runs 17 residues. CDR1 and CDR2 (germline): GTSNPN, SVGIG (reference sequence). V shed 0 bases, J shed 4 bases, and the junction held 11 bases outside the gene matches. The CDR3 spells CAWSVGFAGGNADTQYF. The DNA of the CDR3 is TGTGCCTGGAGTGTAGGGTTCGCGGGAGGGAACGCAGATACGCAGTATTTT.

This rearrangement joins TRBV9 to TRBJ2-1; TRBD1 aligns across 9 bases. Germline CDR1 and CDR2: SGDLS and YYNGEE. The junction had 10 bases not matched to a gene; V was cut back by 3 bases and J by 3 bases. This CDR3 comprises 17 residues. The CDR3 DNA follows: TGTGCCAGCAGCGGACGGTTACAGGGGGCTGACTACAATGAGCAGTTCTTC. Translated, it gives CASSGRLQGADYNEQFF.

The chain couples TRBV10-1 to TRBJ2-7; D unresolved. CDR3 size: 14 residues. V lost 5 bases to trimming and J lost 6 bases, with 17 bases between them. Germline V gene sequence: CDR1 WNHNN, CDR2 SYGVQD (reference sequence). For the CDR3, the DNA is TGCGCCAGCAGTTCGGGTCGGGTTATGCGCGAGCAGTACTTC. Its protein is CASSSGRVMREQYF.

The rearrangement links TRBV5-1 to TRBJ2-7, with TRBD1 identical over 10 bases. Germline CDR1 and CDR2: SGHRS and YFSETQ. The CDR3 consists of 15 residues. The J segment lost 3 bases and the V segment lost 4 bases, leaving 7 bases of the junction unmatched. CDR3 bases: TGCGCCAGCAGCCGGGGAGGGACAGGGGTCTACGAGCAGTACTTC. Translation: CASSRGGTGVYEQYF.

The CDR3 DNA reads TGTGCCATCGCGGAGGATTCGTGGCAGTACTTC. Translation gives CAIAEDSWQYF. The gene calls are TRBV2 and TRBJ2-7, with a tentative D call TRBD2 (5 bases). This CDR3 spans 11 amino acids. Looked up from germline, CDR1 is SNHLY and CDR2 is FYNNEI. Trimming pared 10 bases from V and 9 bases from J, leaving 16 bases between.

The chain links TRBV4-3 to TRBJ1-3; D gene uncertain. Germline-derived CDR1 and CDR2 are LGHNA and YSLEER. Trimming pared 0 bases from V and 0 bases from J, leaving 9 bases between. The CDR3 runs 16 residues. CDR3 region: CASSQDSASSGNTIYF. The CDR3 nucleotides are TGCGCCAGCAGCCAAGACAGCGCCTCCTCTGGAAACACCATATATTTT.

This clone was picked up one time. CDR3 loop: CASRIMREANQPQHF. The CDR3 coding sequence is TGTGCCAGCAGAATAATGCGGGAGGCCAATCAGCCCCAGCATTTT. The rearrangement uses TRBV28 and TRBJ1-5; D not certain. The CDR3 consists of 15 residues. V was pared by 6 bases and J by 3 bases, with 15 bases between. The germline CDR1 and CDR2 sequences are MDHEN and SYDVKM.

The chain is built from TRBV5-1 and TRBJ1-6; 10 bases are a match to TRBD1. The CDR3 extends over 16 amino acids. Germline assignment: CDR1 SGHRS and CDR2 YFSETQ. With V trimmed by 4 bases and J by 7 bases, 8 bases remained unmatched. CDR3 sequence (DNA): TGCGCCAGCAGCCTGGACGGGGACAGGGGCAATTCACCCCTCCACTTT. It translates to CASSLDGDRGNSPLHF.

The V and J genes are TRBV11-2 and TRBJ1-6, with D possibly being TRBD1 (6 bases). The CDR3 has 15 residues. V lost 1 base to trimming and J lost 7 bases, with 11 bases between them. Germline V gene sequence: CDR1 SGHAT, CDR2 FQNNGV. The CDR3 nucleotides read TGTGCCAGCAGCTTAGGAGGTCAGGGGAATTCACCCCTCCACTTT. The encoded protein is CASSLGGQGNSPLHF.

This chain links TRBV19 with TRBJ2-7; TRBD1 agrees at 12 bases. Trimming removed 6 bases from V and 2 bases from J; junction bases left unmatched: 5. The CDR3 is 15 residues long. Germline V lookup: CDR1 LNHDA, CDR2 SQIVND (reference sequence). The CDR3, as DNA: TGTGCCAGTAGCCCGGGACAGGGGGCCACCTACGAGCAGTACTTC. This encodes CASSPGQGATYEQYF.

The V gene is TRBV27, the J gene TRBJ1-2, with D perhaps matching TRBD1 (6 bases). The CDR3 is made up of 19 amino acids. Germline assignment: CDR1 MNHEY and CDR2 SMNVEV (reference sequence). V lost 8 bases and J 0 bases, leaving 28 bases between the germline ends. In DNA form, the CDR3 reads TGTGCCAGCTGTAGCGCAGGGGAAGCGAGGGGCCTAGCTAACTATGGCTACACCTTC. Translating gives CASCSAGEARGLANYGYTF.

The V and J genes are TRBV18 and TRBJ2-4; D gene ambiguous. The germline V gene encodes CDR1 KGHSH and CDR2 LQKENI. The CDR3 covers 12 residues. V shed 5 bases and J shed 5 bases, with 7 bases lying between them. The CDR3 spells CASSSRENIQYF. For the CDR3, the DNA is TGTGCCAGCTCAAGTCGGGAAAACATTCAGTACTTC.